These T cell receptor beta chains were read from a single sample in a study of post-analysis software for immune sequencing data. Each CDR3 protein gets one entry after TCRdb re-called the PCR reads with MiXCR. The sample holds 600,000 to 750,000 distinct CDR3 sequences, approximately 59% seen once. The sample was blood. These TCRs come from a girl between 2 and 10 years old with multiple sclerosis. The CDR3 runs from the conserved cysteine through the conserved F or W. A D gene is named only where the DNA matches it firmly. Size tells how often a clone was seen (once, few, many) or the class of an expanded clone, and some rows leave it out.

D | J | size | V | CDR3 | DNA
TRBD2 | TRBJ2-1 | few | TRBV12-3/TRBV12-4 | CASTRTSGSSYNEQFF | TGTGCCAGCACCCGGACTAGCGGATCCTCCTACAATGAGCAGTTCTTC
. | TRBJ1-1 | . | TRBV5-1 | CASSIGGVRVTEAFF | TGCGCCAGCAGCATCGGGGGCGTCCGGGTCACTGAAGCTTTCTTT
TRBD1 | TRBJ2-2 | few | TRBV14 | CASSQAGTANTGELFF | TGTGCCAGCAGCCAAGCCGGGACAGCAAACACCGGGGAGCTGTTTTTT
. | TRBJ2-1 | few | TRBV12-3/TRBV12-4 | CASSKLDNEQFF | TGTGCCAGCAGTAAACTTGACAATGAGCAGTTCTTC
. | TRBJ2-1 | . | TRBV6-6 | CASVRGASYNEQFF | TGTGCCAGCGTCCGGGGGGCTTCCTACAATGAGCAGTTCTTC
. | TRBJ1-5 | . | TRBV20-1 | CSARGTRSGEPQHF | TGCAGTGCTAGAGGGACACGCTCGGGTGAGCCCCAGCATTTT
TRBD1 | TRBJ1-2 | . | TRBV7-2 | CASSFGQGPGYTF | TGTGCCAGCAGCTTCGGACAGGGCCCTGGCTACACCTTC
. | TRBJ2-3 | . | TRBV7-2 | CASSLVGGDFADTQYF | TGTGCCAGCAGCTTAGTTGGCGGTGACTTCGCAGATACGCAGTATTTT
TRBD2 | TRBJ2-2 | . | TRBV5-6 | CASSSHSGANTGELFF | TGTGCCAGCAGCTCACATAGCGGGGCGAACACCGGGGAGCTGTTTTTT
. | TRBJ2-6 | . | TRBV2 | CASNPNSGANVLTF | TGTGCCAGCAACCCAAACTCTGGGGCCAACGTCCTGACTTTC
TRBD1 | TRBJ1-2 | . | TRBV4-1 | CASSHRTGGHYGYTF | TGCGCCAGCAGCCACCGGACAGGCGGACACTATGGCTACACCTTC
. | TRBJ1-5 | . | TRBV25-1 | CASSEYGAIGNQPQHF | TGTGCCAGCAGTGAATACGGGGCCATCGGCAATCAGCCCCAGCATTTT
. | TRBJ1-2 | . | TRBV10-3 | CAIKSTALMGGYTF | TGTGCCATCAAGTCGACAGCCCTTATGGGTGGCTACACCTTC
TRBD1 | TRBJ2-7 | . | TRBV4-1 | CASSLRTGINYEQYF | TGCGCCAGCAGCCTCCGGACAGGGATTAACTACGAGCAGTACTTC
. | TRBJ2-1 | . | TRBV12-3/TRBV12-4 | CASTNSGGRGDNEQFF | TGTGCCAGCACCAACTCGGGAGGCAGGGGGGACAATGAGCAGTTCTTC
. | TRBJ2-3 | few | TRBV6-2/TRBV6-3 | CASSDGQTSTDTQYF | TGTGCCAGCAGCGACGGACAGACTTCCACAGATACGCAGTATTTT
TRBD2 | TRBJ2-5 | . | TRBV12-3/TRBV12-4 | CASSLARTSGRVGGSYNEQYF | TGTGCCAGCAGTTTAGCCCGGACTAGCGGGAGGGTTGGAGGCTCCTACAATGAGCAGTACTTC
TRBD1 | TRBJ1-2 | . | TRBV27 | CASSSGQAWRYGYTF | TGTGCCAGCAGTTCAGGACAGGCGTGGCGGTATGGCTACACCTTC
TRBD2 | TRBJ2-1 | . | TRBV20-1 | CSAGLAGGDNEQFF | TGCAGTGCTGGACTAGCGGGGGGGGACAATGAGCAGTTCTTC
. | TRBJ2-1 | . | TRBV20-1 | CSARDLERGQFF | TGCAGTGCTAGAGATCTAGAGCGCGGACAGTTCTTC
. | TRBJ2-7 | . | TRBV28 | CASNAQGQDEQYF | TGTGCCAGCAACGCGCAGGGGCAAGACGAGCAGTACTTC
. | TRBJ2-5 | few | TRBV20-1 | CSGTGKETQYF | TGCAGTGGAACAGGCAAAGAGACCCAGTACTTC
TRBD1 | TRBJ2-7 | . | TRBV6-5 | CASSDRTGVEQYF | TGTGCCAGCAGCGATAGAACAGGGGTCGAGCAGTACTTC
. | TRBJ2-7 | . | TRBV2 | CASGRTASYGQYF | TGTGCCAGCGGTCGGACAGCATCCTACGGGCAGTACTTC
. | TRBJ2-3 | few | TRBV6-5 | CASGLSGTDTQYF | TGTGCCAGCGGCCTTAGCGGAACAGATACGCAGTATTTT
TRBD1 | TRBJ2-1 | . | TRBV6-2/TRBV6-3 | CASSYSTRDRVRNEQFF | TGTGCCAGCAGTTACTCGACACGGGACAGGGTTCGCAATGAGCAGTTCTTC
TRBD2 | TRBJ2-1 | . | TRBV7-9 | CASSLGLAGGPGSRNEQFF | TGTGCCAGCAGCCTGGGACTAGCGGGAGGGCCTGGTTCGAGGAATGAGCAGTTCTTC
. | TRBJ1-2 | . | TRBV7-2 | CASSSASGYTF | TGTGCCAGCAGCTCGGCGAGCGGCTACACCTTC
TRBD2 | TRBJ2-1 | . | TRBV29-1 | CSGTTSGYNEQFF | TGCAGCGGGACTACTAGCGGGTACAATGAGCAGTTCTTC
. | TRBJ2-5 | few | TRBV29-1 | CSVELPEGYQETQYF | TGCAGCGTTGAACTCCCGGAGGGGTACCAAGAGACCCAGTACTTC
. | TRBJ2-3 | . | TRBV5-1 | CASSLSLVGSDTQYF | TGCGCCAGCAGCTTGTCGTTGGTGGGGTCAGATACGCAGTATTTT
. | TRBJ2-5 | . | TRBV29-1 | CSVEMQGFGQETQYF | TGCAGCGTTGAGATGCAGGGATTCGGCCAAGAGACCCAGTACTTC
TRBD1 | TRBJ2-1 | . | TRBV6-5 | CASSRPRTGGDGEQFF | TGTGCCAGCAGTCGGCCAAGGACAGGGGGGGACGGTGAGCAGTTCTTC
. | TRBJ2-1 | few | TRBV5-5 | CASSPGSEQFF | TGTGCCAGCAGCCCAGGTAGTGAGCAGTTCTTC
. | TRBJ2-7 | . | TRBV15 | CATSSELTGYEQYF | TGTGCCACCAGCAGTGAATTAACAGGATACGAGCAGTACTTC
TRBD1 | TRBJ1-1 | . | TRBV4-1 | CASSQGRQGVNTEAFF | TGCGCCAGCAGCCAAGGACGACAGGGTGTGAACACTGAAGCTTTCTTT
. | TRBJ2-7 | . | TRBV29-1 | CSGGGPGGDEQYF | TGCAGCGGGGGAGGGCCAGGGGGCGACGAGCAGTACTTC
TRBD2 | TRBJ2-1 | . | TRBV20-1 | CSATLAGVYNEQFF | TGCAGTGCTACTCTAGCGGGGGTCTACAATGAGCAGTTCTTC
. | TRBJ2-2 | . | TRBV10-3 | CATWTTGELFF | TGTGCCACCTGGACAACCGGGGAGCTGTTTTTT
TRBD2 | TRBJ2-1 | once | TRBV29-1 | CSVAGLADSYNEQFF | TGCAGCGTTGCGGGACTAGCGGATTCCTACAATGAGCAGTTCTTC
. | TRBJ2-1 | . | TRBV5-1 | CASSLRDNFYNEQFF | TGCGCCAGCAGCTTGCGGGACAATTTTTACAATGAGCAGTTCTTC
. | TRBJ2-7 | . | TRBV3-1 | CASSQDTSREQYF | TGTGCCAGCAGCCAAGATACTAGCCGCGAGCAGTACTTC
. | TRBJ2-7 | . | TRBV12-3/TRBV12-4 | CASSSAGTASCEQYF | TGTGCCAGCAGTTCCGCCGGGACCGCCTCCTGCGAGCAGTACTTC
TRBD1 | TRBJ1-1 | once | TRBV7-9 | CASSFPGQGTEAFF | TGTGCCAGCAGCTTTCCGGGACAGGGGACTGAAGCTTTCTTT
. | TRBJ2-1 | few | TRBV12-3/TRBV12-4 | CARSNTPEFF | TGTGCCAGGTCAAACACACCCGAGTTCTTC
. | TRBJ1-2 | . | TRBV24-1 | CATSDPLDGLSGYTF | TGTGCCACCAGTGATCCCCTGGACGGCCTTAGCGGCTACACCTTC
TRBD2 | TRBJ2-1 | . | TRBV29-1 | CSVQTGLAGEEQFF | TGCAGCGTCCAAACCGGACTAGCGGGAGAGGAGCAGTTCTTC
. | TRBJ2-7 | few | TRBV29-1 | CSAVGRGTYF | .
TRBD1 | TRBJ1-1 | . | TRBV12-3/TRBV12-4 | CASSLGDRFGEAFF | TGTGCCAGCAGTTTAGGGGACAGATTTGGTGAAGCTTTCTTT
. | TRBJ2-3 | . | TRBV2 | CASASRGADTQYF | TGTGCCAGTGCGTCTCGGGGAGCAGATACGCAGTATTTT
. | TRBJ1-2 | . | TRBV7-9 | CASSPGGGRGDGYTF | TGTGCCAGCAGCCCCGGGGGGGGCAGGGGAGATGGCTACACCTTC
. | TRBJ2-7 | few | TRBV7-2 | CASSADRSYEQYF | TGTGCCAGCAGCGCCGACAGATCATACGAGCAGTACTTC
TRBD2 | TRBJ2-7 | . | TRBV3-1 | CASSQVPPSLAGEQYF | TGTGCCAGCAGCCAAGTTCCACCCTCACTAGCGGGCGAGCAGTACTTC
TRBD2 | TRBJ2-7 | few | TRBV9 | CASSVTSGNYEQYF | TGTGCCAGCAGTGTAACTAGCGGAAACTACGAGCAGTACTTC
. | TRBJ2-3 | . | TRBV20-1 | CSARGSGTDTQYF | TGCAGTGCTAGAGGGAGTGGCACAGATACGCAGTATTTT
TRBD2 | TRBJ2-1 | . | TRBV6-5 | CASSYGLGSSNEQFF | TGTGCCAGCAGTTATGGACTAGGGTCGTCCAATGAGCAGTTCTTC
. | TRBJ1-6 | . | TRBV7-2 | CASSITVRPARNNSPLHF | TGTGCCAGCAGCATTACCGTCAGGCCGGCCCGGAATAATTCACCCCTCCACTTT
. | TRBJ1-2 | . | TRBV5-5 | CASSLDRGDYTF | TGTGCCAGCAGTTTAGACCGCGGTGACTACACCTTC
TRBD1 | TRBJ2-3 | once | TRBV11-3 | CASSSGQGAGDTQYF | TGTGCCAGCAGCTCGGGACAGGGGGCTGGAGATACGCAGTATTTT
. | TRBJ1-2 | . | TRBV28 | CASRAGGTNYGYTF | TGTGCCAGCAGGGCCGGCGGGACAAACTATGGCTACACCTTC